This passage covers 10 T cell receptor beta chains from one sample sequenced in a study of blood T cell repertoires in COVID-19. The data were produced by immunoSEQ multiplex PCR, yet TCRdb's version contains in-frame clones alone and is incomplete. The sample yields around 100,000 clones, roughly 84% seen once. The sample was peripheral blood. Every receptor here comes from a woman in her 70s with acute or convalescent COVID-19.

This clone has a handful of counts. This chain's CDR3 is CASSPGRQGTEAFF. Written as DNA, the CDR3 is TGTGCCAGCTCACCAGGAAGACAGGGCACTGAAGCTTTCTTT. The V call is TRBV18, the J call TRBJ1-1; TRBD1 aligns across 7 bases. The CDR3 sequence is 14 residues long. V dropped 2 bases and J dropped 4; count of bases not matched to a gene: 4. In germline, CDR1 is KGHSH, CDR2 LQKENI.

The J gene is TRBJ1-1, the V gene TRBV5-4, with no clear D. V lost 0 bases and J lost 4, with 10 bases in between. The germline V gene encodes CDR1 SGHNT and CDR2 YYREEE (reference sequence). CDR3 length equals 14 residues. CDR3 DNA sequence: TGTGCCAGCAGCTTGGGGTCGGGGTCCACTGAAGCTTTCTTT. It translates to CASSLGSGSTEAFF. The whole variable domain, remainder taken from reference TRBV5-4 and TRBJ1-1, is ETGVTQSPTHLIKTRGQQVTLRCSSQSGHNTVSWYQQALGQGPQFIFQYYREEENGRGNFPPRFSGLQFPNYSSELNVNALELDDSALYLCASSLGSGSTEAFFGQGTRLTVV.

This clone was picked up one time. J is TRBJ2-5 and V is TRBV5-1; TRBD2 agrees at 7 bases. Germline CDR1 reads SGHRS; CDR2 reads YFSETQ. The CDR3 is made up of 14 amino acids. V was clipped by 4 bases and J by 4 bases; unmatched bases: 7. Written as DNA, the CDR3 is TGCGCCAGCAGCGCCGGCGGGAGAATAGAGACCCAGTACTTC. This encodes CASSAGGRIETQYF.

J is TRBJ1-6 and V is TRBV19; 9 nucleotides align to TRBD1. The CDR3 has 14 residues. Germline lookup yields CDR1 LNHDA and CDR2 SQIVND (reference sequence). The junction had 2 bases not matched to a gene; V was cut back by 4 bases and J by 7 bases. CDR3 in DNA: TGTGCCAGTAGTAGCGGGACAGGGAATTCACCCCTCCACTTT. Amino acid sequence: CASSSGTGNSPLHF.

This clone was observed once. The chain carries TRBV5-1 and TRBJ2-5; D gene unclear. Between the trimmed V and J ends, which lost 6 bases and 5 bases, there was a span of 26 bases. This CDR3 contains 17 residues. Germline V CDR1 and CDR2: SGHRS, YFSETQ. The CDR3 nucleotides read TGCGCCAGCACGGAACTCTGGCGTTGGATGCTAGTGGAGACCCAGTACTTC. Its protein product is CASTELWRWMLVETQYF.

The V and J genes are TRBV6-5 and TRBJ1-5, with TRBD1 identical over 10 bases. The V and J ends lost 2 bases and 4 bases, in that order; junction bases with no gene match: 5. In germline, CDR1 is MNHEY, CDR2 SVGAGI. The CDR3 consists of 16 residues. The CDR3 DNA sequence: TGTGCCAGCAGTTACCGAGGGACAGGGGTTAATCAGCCCCAGCATTTT. It is translated as CASSYRGTGVNQPQHF.

This chain joins TRBV19 and TRBJ2-7, with D perhaps matching TRBD2 (6 bases). The germline V gene encodes CDR1 LNHDA and CDR2 SQIVND (reference sequence). Trimming took 5 bases from V and 2 from J, leaving 13 bases between them. This CDR3 comprises 14 residues. The DNA of the CDR3 is TGTGCCAGTAGTCCCCGGGGAGGTACCTACGAGCAGTACTTC. Protein: CASSPRGGTYEQYF.

This clone was observed a few times. J is TRBJ2-1 and V is TRBV5-1, with 13 bases fitting TRBD2. There are 16 residues in the CDR3. Germline trimming cut 0 bases from V and 6 bases from J; bases unmatched to any gene: 3. CDR1 and CDR2 (germline): SGHRS, YFSETQ. CDR3 nucleotides: TGCGCCAGCAGCTTGGGGACTAGCGGGAGCCTCAATGAGCAGTTCTTC. Its translation: CASSLGTSGSLNEQFF.

A single count supports this clone. The V gene is TRBV9, the J gene TRBJ2-1, with D possibly matching TRBD2 (6 bases). The CDR3 has 15 amino acids. Germline-derived CDR1 and CDR2 are SGDLS and YYNGEE. The V end was cut by 4 bases, the J end by 9 bases, with 20 bases between. In nucleotides, the CDR3 is TGTGCCAGCAGCTCAGCAGGCAGGCTGGGGGGTGAGCAGTTCTTC. It encodes CASSSAGRLGGEQFF.

The chain joins TRBV7-3 to TRBJ2-7; 7 bases are a match to TRBD2. The CDR3 is 13 amino acids. Germline CDR1 and CDR2: SGHTA and FQGTGA. With 3 bases clipped from V and 2 bases from J, the junction kept 1 base outside the gene matches. The CDR3 loop reads CASSFAGAYEQYF. The DNA of the CDR3 is TGTGCCAGCAGCTTTGCGGGGGCCTACGAGCAGTACTTC. Drawing the rest from reference TRBV7-3 and TRBJ2-7, the complete variable domain is GAGVSQTPSNKVTEKGKYVELRCDPISGHTALYWYRQSLGQGPEFLIYFQGTGAADDSGLPNDRFFAVRPEGSVSTLKIQRTERGDSAVYLCASSFAGAYEQYFGPGTRLTVT.